The clone carrying this TCR beta chain was counted between two and nine times. As yet, its antigen is unknown. This sample was included in a study of T cells after yellow fever vaccination. TCRdb reprocessed the 5' RACE reads with MiXCR, giving one entry per CDR3 protein. The sample includes fewer than 400,000 distinct CDR3 sequences, around 6.4% of them seen just once. General study results and limits: Weaker, the secondary response had a peak occurring faster, on day 5 versus 15. Only a small proportion of the clonotypes turned up in both the CD4 and the CD8 compartments, likely arising from convergent recombination.

The V gene lost 4 bases and the J gene lost 5 bases, with 12 bases spanning the gap. The CDR3 spans 14 residues. Germline V gives CDR1 SGHVS, CDR2 FNYEAQ. This material consisted of PBMCs, taken 5 days after the yellow fever booster vaccination. V and J are TRBV7-6 and TRBJ2-1, with unresolved D. The origin of this receptor is a man younger than 45 who received the YFV17D yellow fever vaccine. This chain's CDR3 is CASSYRPMNNEQFF. DNA of the CDR3: TGTGCCAGCAGCTATAGACCAATGAACAATGAGCAGTTCTTC.